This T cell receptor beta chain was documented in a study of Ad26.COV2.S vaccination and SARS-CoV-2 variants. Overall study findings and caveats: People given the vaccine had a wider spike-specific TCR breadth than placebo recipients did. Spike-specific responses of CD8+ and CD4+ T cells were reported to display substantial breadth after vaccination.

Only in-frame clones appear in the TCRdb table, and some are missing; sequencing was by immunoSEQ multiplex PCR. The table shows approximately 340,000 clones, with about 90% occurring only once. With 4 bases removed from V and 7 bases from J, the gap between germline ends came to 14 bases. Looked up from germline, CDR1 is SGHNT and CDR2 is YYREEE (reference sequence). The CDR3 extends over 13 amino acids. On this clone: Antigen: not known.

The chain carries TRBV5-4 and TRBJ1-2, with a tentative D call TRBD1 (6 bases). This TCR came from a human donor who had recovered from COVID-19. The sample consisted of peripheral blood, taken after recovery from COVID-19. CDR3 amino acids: CASSAGVLSGYTF. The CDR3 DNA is TGTGCCAGCAGCGCAGGGGTTTTGAGTGGCTACACCTTC.